This section outlines one T cell receptor (beta chain) sequence together with its context. The antigen remains unidentified. Sequencing was performed with immunoSEQ multiplex PCR; in TCRdb, only in-frame clones are kept and a portion is missing. The data hold some 150,000 clones, with roughly 88% observed a single time. The data originate from a study of T cell responses to AZD1222 COVID-19 vaccine. Study-wide findings and caveats: The donors showed a predominance of white British ancestry and of females, with possible underestimation of clonal diversity. Among vaccine-associated CD4 TCRs, coverage spanned spike, with dominance at 160-218 and 743-854.

This specimen was peripheral blood, taken 28 days after the second AZD1222 dose. The TCR originated in an adult who received the AZD1222 COVID-19 vaccine.

Here the CDR3 reads CASRGAKADTQYF. For the CDR3, the DNA is TGTGCCAGCAGGGGGGCCAAGGCAGATACGCAGTATTTT. The chain carries TRBV12-3 or TRBV12-4 and TRBJ2-3; tentatively, D is TRBD1 (6 bases). The CDR3 spans 13 residues. The V end lost 6 bases, the J end lost 4 bases, and 11 bases lay between the germline ends.